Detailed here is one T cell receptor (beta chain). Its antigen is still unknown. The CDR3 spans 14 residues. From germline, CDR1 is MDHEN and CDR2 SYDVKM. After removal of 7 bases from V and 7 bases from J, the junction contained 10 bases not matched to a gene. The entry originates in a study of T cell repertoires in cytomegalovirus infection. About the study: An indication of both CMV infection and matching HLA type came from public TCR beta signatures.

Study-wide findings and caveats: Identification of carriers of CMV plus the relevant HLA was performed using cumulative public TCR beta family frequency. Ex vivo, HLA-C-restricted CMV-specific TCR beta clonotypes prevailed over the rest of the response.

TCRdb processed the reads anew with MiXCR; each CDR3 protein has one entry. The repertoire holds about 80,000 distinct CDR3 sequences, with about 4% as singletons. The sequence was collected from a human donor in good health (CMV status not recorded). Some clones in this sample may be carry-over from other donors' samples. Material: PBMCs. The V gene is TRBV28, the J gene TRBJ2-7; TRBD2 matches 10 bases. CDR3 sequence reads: CASKSGGAGSEQYF. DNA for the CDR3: TGTGCCAGCAAAAGCGGGGGGGCCGGCTCAGAGCAGTACTTC.